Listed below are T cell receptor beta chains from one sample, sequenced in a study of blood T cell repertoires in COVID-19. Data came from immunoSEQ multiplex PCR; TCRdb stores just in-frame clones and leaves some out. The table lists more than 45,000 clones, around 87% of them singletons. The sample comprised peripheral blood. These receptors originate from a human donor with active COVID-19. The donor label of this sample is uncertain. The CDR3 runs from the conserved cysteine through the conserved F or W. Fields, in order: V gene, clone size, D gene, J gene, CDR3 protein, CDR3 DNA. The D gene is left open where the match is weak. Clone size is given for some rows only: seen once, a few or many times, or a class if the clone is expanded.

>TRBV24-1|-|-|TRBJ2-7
CATSEPGIYYEQYF
TGTGCCACCAGTGAGCCCGGGATCTACTACGAGCAGTACTTC
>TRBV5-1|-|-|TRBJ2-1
CASSSRANEQFF
TGCGCCAGCAGCTCCAGGGCTAATGAGCAGTTCTTC
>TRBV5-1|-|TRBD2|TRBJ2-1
CASSPNPLAGGPREQFF
TGCGCCAGCAGCCCCAACCCCCTAGCGGGAGGGCCCCGTGAGCAGTTCTTC
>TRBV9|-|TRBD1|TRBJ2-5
CASSVEGAETQYF
TGTGCCAGCAGCGTAGAGGGGGCAGAGACCCAGTACTTC
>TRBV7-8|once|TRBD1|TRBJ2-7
CASSFPATGAYEQYF
TGTGCCAGCAGCTTCCCCGCGACAGGGGCCTACGAGCAGTACTTC
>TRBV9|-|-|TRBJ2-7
CASSVGWQGTYEQYF
TGTGCCAGCAGCGTAGGGTGGCAGGGAACCTACGAGCAGTACTTC
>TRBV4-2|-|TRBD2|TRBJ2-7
CASSQASGYEQYF
TGTGCCAGCAGCCAAGCTAGCGGGTACGAGCAGTACTTC
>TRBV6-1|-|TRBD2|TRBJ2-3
CASSVGSGGLTDTQYF
TGTGCCAGCAGTGTAGGTAGCGGGGGTCTCACAGATACGCAGTATTTT
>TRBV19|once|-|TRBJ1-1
CASRETVLTEAFF
TGTGCCAGTAGAGAAACAGTGTTAACTGAAGCTTTCTTT
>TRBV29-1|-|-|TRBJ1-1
CSVERGAGWTEAFF
TGCAGCGTTGAAAGGGGTGCAGGGTGGACTGAAGCTTTCTTT
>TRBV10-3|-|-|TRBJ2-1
CAISVSGANEQFF
TGTGCCATCAGTGTGTCCGGTGCCAATGAGCAGTTCTTC
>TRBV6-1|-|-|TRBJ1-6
CASSEAHSPLHF
TGTGCCAGCAGTGAGGCACATTCACCCCTCCACTTT
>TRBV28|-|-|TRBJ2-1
CASSLSINEQFF
TGTGCCAGCAGTTTATCTATCAATGAGCAGTTCTTC
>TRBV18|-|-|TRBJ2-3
CASSPRLADTQYF
TGTGCCAGCTCACCACGATTAGCAGATACGCAGTATTTT
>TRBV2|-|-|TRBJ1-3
CASKLSGNTIYF
TGTGCCAGCAAACTCTCTGGAAACACCATATATTTT
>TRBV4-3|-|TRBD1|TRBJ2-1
CASSRTGGWRSSYNEQFF
TGCGCCAGCAGCAGAACAGGGGGCTGGCGAAGCTCCTACAATGAGCAGTTCTTC
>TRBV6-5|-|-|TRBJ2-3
CASTWTTGSDTQYF
TGTGCCAGCACCTGGACCACAGGGTCAGATACGCAGTATTTT
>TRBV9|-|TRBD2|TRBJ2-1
CASSVAATSGGFSEQFF
TGTGCCAGCAGCGTAGCCGCGACTAGCGGGGGTTTCAGTGAGCAGTTCTTC
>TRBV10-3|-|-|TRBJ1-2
CAIGPYRDGYTF
TGTGCCATCGGTCCCTACAGGGATGGCTACACCTTC
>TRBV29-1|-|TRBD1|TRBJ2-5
CSVETDRVGQYF
TGCAGCGTTGAAACCGACAGGGTCGGCCAGTACTTC
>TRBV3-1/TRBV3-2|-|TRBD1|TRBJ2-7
CASSQGRDREFF
TGTGCCAGCAGCCAAGGGAGGGACAGGGAGTTTTTC
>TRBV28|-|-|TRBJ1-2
CASFVSGQTYGYTF
TGTGCCAGCTTCGTCTCTGGGCAGACCTATGGCTACACCTTC
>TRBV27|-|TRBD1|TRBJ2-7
CASSFEGALTYEQYF
TGTGCCAGCAGTTTTGAGGGGGCGCTTACTTACGAGCAGTACTTC
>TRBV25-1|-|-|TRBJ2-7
CASSGGSPRRGTTYEQYF
TGTGCCAGCAGTGGAGGATCCCCCAGGCGGGGAACTACCTACGAGCAGTACTTC
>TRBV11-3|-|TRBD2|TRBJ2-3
CASSSGSTTDTQYF
TGTGCCAGCAGTAGCGGGAGTACCACAGATACGCAGTATTTT
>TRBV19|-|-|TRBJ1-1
CASSIDRGAEAFF
TGTGCCAGTAGTATAGATCGAGGTGCTGAAGCTTTCTTT
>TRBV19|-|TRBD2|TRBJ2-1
CASSSYRRTSGSYNEQFF
TGTGCCAGTAGTTCGTATCGTAGGACTAGCGGCTCCTACAATGAGCAGTTCTTC
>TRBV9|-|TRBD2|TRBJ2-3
CASSSGSVSDTQYF
TGTGCCAGCAGCAGCGGGAGTGTCTCAGATACGCAGTATTTT
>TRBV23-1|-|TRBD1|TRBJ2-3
CASSPISPTGSRKDTQYF
TGCGCCAGCAGCCCCATCTCGCCGACAGGGTCACGTAAAGATACGCAGTATTTT
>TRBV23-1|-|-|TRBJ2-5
CASSGRRDNQETQYF
TGCGCCAGCAGCGGACGCCGGGACAACCAAGAGACCCAGTACTTC
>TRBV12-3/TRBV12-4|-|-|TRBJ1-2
CASSRGAPYGYTF
TGTGCCAGCAGTCGGGGGGCCCCCTATGGCTACACCTTC
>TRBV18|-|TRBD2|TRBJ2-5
CASSPRGGETQYF
TGTGCCAGCTCACCGCGGGGGGGAGAGACCCAGTACTTC
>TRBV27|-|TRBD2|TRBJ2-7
CASRWTSGSSEQYF
TGTGCCAGCAGGTGGACTAGCGGGAGTAGCGAGCAGTACTTC
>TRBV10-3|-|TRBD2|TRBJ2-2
CAIRGTSGNTGELFF
TGTGCCATCAGGGGGACTAGCGGGAACACCGGGGAGCTGTTTTTT
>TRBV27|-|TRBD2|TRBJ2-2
CASTPQREYAGELFF
TGTGCCAGCACTCCTCAGCGGGAGTATGCAGGGGAGCTGTTTTTT
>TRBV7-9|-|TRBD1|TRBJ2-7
CASSSFRGNSGEQYF
TGTGCCAGCAGCTCGTTCAGGGGGAACTCGGGCGAGCAGTACTTC
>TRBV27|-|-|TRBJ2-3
CAIKGGIETDTQYF
TGTGCCATCAAGGGGGGGATTGAGACAGATACGCAGTATTTT
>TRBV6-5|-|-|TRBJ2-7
CASSYSGQSYEQYF
TGTGCCAGCAGTTACTCGGGGCAGTCCTACGAGCAGTACTTC
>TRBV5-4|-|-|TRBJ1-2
CACGQQSLNYGYTF
TGTGCCTGCGGACAGCAGAGTCTGAACTATGGCTACACCTTC
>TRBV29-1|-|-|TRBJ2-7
CSVVDRRGYEQYF
TGCAGCGTCGTCGACCGCCGGGGCTACGAGCAGTACTTC
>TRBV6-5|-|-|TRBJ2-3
CASSPDSLGQYF
TGTGCCAGCAGCCCGGACTCACTAGGGCAGTATTTT
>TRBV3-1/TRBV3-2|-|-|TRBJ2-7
CASSQFTGVYEQYF
TGTGCCAGCAGCCAATTCACAGGAGTCTACGAGCAGTACTTC
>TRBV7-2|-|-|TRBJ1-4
CASSRGGYSGKLFF
TGTGCCAGCAGCCGGGGGGGTTATAGTGGGAAACTGTTTTTT
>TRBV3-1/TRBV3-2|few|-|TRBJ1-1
CASSQDLAAEAFF
TGTGCCAGCAGCCAAGATTTAGCGGCTGAAGCTTTCTTT
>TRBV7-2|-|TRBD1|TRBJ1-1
CASSDRAGTEAFF
TGTGCCAGCAGCGACAGGGCCGGCACTGAAGCTTTCTTT
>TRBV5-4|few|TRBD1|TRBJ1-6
CASSPDRGNSPLHF
TGTGCCAGCAGTCCAGACAGGGGAAATTCACCCCTCCACTTT
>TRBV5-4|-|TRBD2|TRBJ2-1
CASSKAGGTYNEQFF
TGTGCCAGCAGTAAAGCGGGGGGCACCTACAATGAGCAGTTCTTC
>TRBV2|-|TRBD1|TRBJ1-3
CAEGASPGNTIYF
TGTGCCGAGGGGGCGTCCCCTGGAAACACCATATATTTT
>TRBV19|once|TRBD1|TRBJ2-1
CASSIHRDRASSYNEQFF
TGTGCCAGTAGTATCCACCGGGACAGGGCTAGCTCCTACAATGAGCAGTTCTTC
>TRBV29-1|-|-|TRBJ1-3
CSVLFGNTIYF
TGCAGCGTTCTCTTTGGAAACACCATATATTTT
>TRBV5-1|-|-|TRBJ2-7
CASGRTASTYEQYF
TGCGCCAGCGGGCGGACAGCTTCAACCTACGAGCAGTACTTC
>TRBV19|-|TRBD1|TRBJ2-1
CASSGTGTGGYNEQFF
TGTGCCAGTAGTGGCACCGGGACAGGGGGTTATAATGAGCAGTTCTTC
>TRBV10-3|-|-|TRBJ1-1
CAIRRNLNTEAFF
TGTGCCATCAGGAGGAATTTGAACACTGAAGCTTTCTTT